Below are 19 T cell receptor beta chains sequenced from a single sample in a study of vaccination effects on CD4 cells after COVID-19. Sequenced by immunoSEQ multiplex PCR; TCRdb stores in-frame clones only, minus some. Among 63,000 or so clones listed, 65% to 85% were seen once. Their antigen targets remain unknown. Expansion of antigen-specific CD4+ T cells with viral peptide pools was carried out by the ViraFEST assay before sequencing. Isolation of CD4+ T cells took place after approximately 10 days of culture. Infection with SARS-CoV-2 occurred in the person between March and December 2020, and PCR confirmed it. The sample here was CD4+ T cells from PBMCs cultured with HIV peptides, taken before COVID-19 vaccination. The subset: HIV-1 Nef peptide pool negative control/reference culture. The origin of the receptors is a human donor who had a prior SARS-CoV-2 infection.

The chain is built from TRBV5-6 and TRBJ2-5; D call uncertain. The CDR3 spans 14 residues. CDR1 is SGHDT and CDR2 is YYEEEE in the germline V gene. The V end lost 1 base, the J end lost 1 base, and 8 bases lay between the germline ends. The CDR3 nucleotides are TGTGCCAGCAGCTTGAGGTGGGCCCAAGAGACCCAGTACTTC. This gives the protein CASSLRWAQETQYF.

The chain recombines TRBV5-1 with TRBJ2-5; 13 bases match TRBD2. Germline assignment: CDR1 SGHRS and CDR2 YFSETQ. The CDR3 is made up of 16 amino acids. V lost 3 bases to trimming and J lost 2 bases; unmatched junction nucleotides: 4. CDR3 amino acids: CASSSRLAGGQETQYF. The CDR3 DNA reads TGCGCCAGCAGCTCCCGACTAGCGGGGGGACAAGAGACCCAGTACTTC.

By share, this clone ranks as medium-sized (0.01 to 0.1%). This chain uses TRBV27 with TRBJ2-1; D unresolved. Germline V lookup: CDR1 MNHEY, CDR2 SMNVEV (reference sequence). The CDR3 covers 11 residues. Trimming removed 5 bases from V and 12 bases from J, with 11 bases in between. CDR3 loop: CASSDNEWQFF. In DNA, the CDR3 is TGTGCCAGCAGTGATAATGAGTGGCAGTTCTTC.

This chain connects TRBV6-2 or TRBV6-3 to TRBJ2-1; D is ambiguous. Trimming shortened V by 4 bases and J by 3 bases, and 4 bases separated the two germline ends. The CDR3 consists of 12 residues. Germline CDR1 MNHEY, CDR2 SVGEGT. CDR3 sequence reads: CASSSHYNEQFF. The DNA of the CDR3 is TGTGCCAGCAGTTCACACTACAATGAGCAGTTCTTC.

This chain connects TRBV7-2 to TRBJ2-1; 8 bases match TRBD2. Trimming cost V 3 bases and J 4 bases; bases outside gene matches: 5. CDR3 length: 15 amino acids. Germline V gene lookup returns CDR1 SGHTA and CDR2 FQGNSA. The CDR3 DNA reads as TGTGCCAGCAGCTTGACTAGCGTGCCTTACAATGAGCAGTTCTTC. Translating gives CASSLTSVPYNEQFF. Combining the CDR3 with reference TRBV7-2 and TRBJ2-1 gives the whole variable domain GAGVSQSPSNKVTEKGKDVELRCDPISGHTALYWYRQSLGQGLEFLIYFQGNSAPDKSGLPSDRFSAERTGGSVSTLTIQRTQQEDSAVYLCASSLTSVPYNEQFFGPGTRLTVL.

The J gene is TRBJ1-5, the V gene TRBV7-2; tentatively, D is TRBD1 (5 bases). This CDR3 region has 14 residues. From germline, CDR1 is SGHTA and CDR2 FQGNSA. Trimming stripped 1 base from V and 7 bases from J, with 11 bases between. The CDR3: CASSLESGTQPQHF. In nucleotides, the CDR3 is TGTGCCAGCAGCTTAGAATCAGGGACCCAGCCCCAGCATTTT.

The J gene is TRBJ1-3, the V gene TRBV10-3; D possibly corresponds to TRBD1 (6 bases). The CDR3 consists of 20 residues. Per germline, CDR1 ENHRY and CDR2 SYGVKD. Trimming took off 2 bases at V and 0 bases at J, with 23 bases between the two ends. The CDR3 loop is CAISERLPLAGAYSGNTIYF. Here the CDR3 DNA reads TGTGCCATCAGTGAGAGATTGCCCCTGGCAGGGGCCTACTCTGGAAACACCATATATTTT.

The rearrangement links TRBV18 to TRBJ2-4, with 7 positions matching TRBD1. The V gene's germline CDR1 is KGHSH and CDR2 LQKENI. This CDR3 contains 16 residues. V lost 3 bases, J lost 6 bases, and 11 bases stayed unmatched. The CDR3 loop is CASSPANRGRVNIQYF. Written as DNA, the CDR3 is TGTGCCAGCTCACCGGCAAACAGGGGCAGGGTAAACATTCAGTACTTC.

The chain is built from TRBV20-1 and TRBJ2-1, with D possibly being TRBD1 (6 bases). The CDR3 is 11 amino acids. V was shortened by 8 bases and J by 4 bases, with 9 bases between the two germline ends. The V gene's germline CDR1 is DFQATT and CDR2 SNEGSKA (reference sequence). CDR3 protein: CSLRGYNEQFF. Here the CDR3 DNA reads TGCAGTCTCAGGGGTTACAATGAGCAGTTCTTC.

The rearrangement uses TRBV6-5 and TRBJ2-7, with 10 positions matching TRBD1. CDR3 size: 16 residues. CDR1 MNHEY and CDR2 SVGAGI come from the germline V gene. With 4 bases clipped from V and 7 bases from J, the junction kept 13 bases outside the gene matches. The CDR3 DNA sequence: TGTGCCAGCAGTTCTGCCGGGACAGGGGTAGGAAGGGAGCAGTACTTC. Its translation is CASSSAGTGVGREQYF.

The CDR3 nucleotides read TGTGCCAGCACCTCGACAGGGGCAGATACGCAGTATTTT. Its protein product is CASTSTGADTQYF. The gene calls are TRBV12-3 or TRBV12-4 and TRBJ2-3, with 8 bases identical to TRBD1. With V trimmed by 7 bases and J by 4 bases, 4 bases remained unmatched. This CDR3 has 13 residues.

This clone appeared a single time. This chain connects TRBV4-3 to TRBJ2-6; 7 bases align to TRBD1. The V gene's germline CDR1 is LGHNA and CDR2 YSLEER. The CDR3 is made up of 17 amino acids. The J segment lost 2 bases and the V segment lost 0 bases, leaving 4 bases of the junction unmatched. CDR3 residues: CASSQDNRGPGANVLTF. DNA of the CDR3: TGCGCCAGCAGCCAAGATAATAGGGGGCCTGGGGCCAACGTCCTGACTTTC.

The V call is TRBV9, the J call TRBJ1-1; perhaps TRBD1 as D (5 bases). The CDR3 has 14 amino acids. Per germline, CDR1 SGDLS and CDR2 YYNGEE. The V and J ends lost 0 bases and 8 bases respectively, with 14 bases between them. In DNA form, the CDR3 reads TGTGCCAGCAGCGTAGGATTCGGGGGACCCGAAGCTTTCTTT. This encodes CASSVGFGGPEAFF.

The chain has TRBV7-9 and TRBJ2-2; D is possibly TRBD2 (6 bases). Germline V gene sequence: CDR1 SEHNR, CDR2 FQNEAQ (reference sequence). The V and J ends lost 4 bases and 5 bases respectively, with 11 bases between them. There are 14 residues in the CDR3. In nucleotides, the CDR3 is TGTGCCAGCAGCTCCAGACGGGGGACCGGGGAGCTGTTTTTT. As protein: CASSSRRGTGELFF.

This clone was seen a single time. This sequence joins TRBV6-5 and TRBJ2-1; D gene unclear. Germline CDR1 MNHEY, CDR2 SVGAGI. The CDR3 contains 16 residues. V was shortened by 0 bases and J by 0 bases, with 9 bases between the two germline ends. The CDR3: CASSYSTSSSYNEQFF. CDR3 DNA sequence: TGTGCCAGCAGTTACTCGACGTCGAGCTCCTACAATGAGCAGTTCTTC.

CDR3 amino acids: CASSLEGSRDRGHNEQFF. The CDR3 DNA sequence: TGTGCCAGCAGCTTAGAGGGATCCCGGGACAGGGGGCATAATGAGCAGTTCTTC. This sequence joins TRBV11-3 and TRBJ2-1; 12 bases are a match to TRBD1. Per the germline V gene, CDR1 is SGHNT and CDR2 is YENEEA. The CDR3 sequence is 18 residues long. Germline trimming cut 0 bases from V and 7 bases from J; bases unmatched to any gene: 10.

Here the CDR3 reads CASSYTSGNEQFF. The CDR3 region has the DNA TGTGCCAGCAGTTATACTAGCGGTAATGAGCAGTTCTTC. The chain has TRBV12-3 or TRBV12-4 and TRBJ2-1; 8 nucleotides line up with TRBD2. Trimming at V came to 4 bases and at J to 7 bases, leaving 3 bases not matched to a gene. The CDR3 extends over 13 amino acids.

The gene calls are TRBV9 and TRBJ1-3, with D unresolved. Per germline, CDR1 SGDLS and CDR2 YYNGEE. The CDR3 covers 13 residues. With 1 base removed from V and 4 bases from J, the gap between germline ends came to 6 bases. The CDR3: CASSVWPGNTIYF. CDR3 nucleotide sequence: TGTGCCAGCAGCGTATGGCCAGGAAACACCATATATTTT.

This clone was counted between two and nine times. The genes are TRBV10-3 and TRBJ2-3; 11 bases are a match to TRBD2. The CDR3 is made up of 15 amino acids. Germline lookup yields CDR1 ENHRY and CDR2 SYGVKD. With V trimmed by 3 bases and J by 4 bases, 3 bases remained unmatched. In nucleotides, the CDR3 is TGTGCCATCAGTGATAGCGGGAGGGCCTCAGATACGCAGTATTTT. Its translation: CAISDSGRASDTQYF.